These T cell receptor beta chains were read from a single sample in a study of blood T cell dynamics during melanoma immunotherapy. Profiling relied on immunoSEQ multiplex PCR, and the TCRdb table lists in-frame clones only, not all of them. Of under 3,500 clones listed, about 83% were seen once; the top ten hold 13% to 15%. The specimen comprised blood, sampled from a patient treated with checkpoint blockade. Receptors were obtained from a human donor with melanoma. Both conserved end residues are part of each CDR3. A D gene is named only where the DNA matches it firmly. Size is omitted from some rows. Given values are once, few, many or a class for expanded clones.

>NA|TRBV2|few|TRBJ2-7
CASSDKAMGRGEQYF
TGTGCCAGCAGTGATAAGGCGATGGGTCGAGGCGAGCAGTACTTC
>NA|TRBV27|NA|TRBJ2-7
CASSLRGNQIYEQYF
TGTGCCAGCAGTTTACGGGGGAATCAAATCTACGAGCAGTACTTC
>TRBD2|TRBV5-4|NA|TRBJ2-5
CASSVLTSGRAGETQYF
TGTGCCAGCAGCGTCTTGACTAGCGGGAGGGCCGGAGAGACCCAGTACTTC
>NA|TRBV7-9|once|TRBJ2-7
CASSLGSGGGPYEQYF
TGTGCCAGCAGCTTAGGGTCCGGCGGAGGTCCCTACGAGCAGTACTTC
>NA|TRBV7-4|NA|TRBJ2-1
CASSLYRGGNEQFF
TGTGCCAGCAGCTTATACAGGGGAGGGAATGAGCAGTTCTTC
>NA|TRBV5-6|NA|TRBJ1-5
CASRCGGGQPQHF
TGTGCCAGCAGGTGCGGGGGCGGTCAGCCCCAGCATTTT
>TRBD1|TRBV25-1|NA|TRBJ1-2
CASSGTAGTGVYGYTF
TGTGCCAGCAGTGGAACTGCCGGGACAGGGGTCTATGGCTACACCTTC
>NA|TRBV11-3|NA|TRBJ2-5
CASSLRLFRATDRTQYF
TGTGCCAGCAGCCTAAGGTTGTTCCGGGCCACCGATCGGACCCAGTACTTC
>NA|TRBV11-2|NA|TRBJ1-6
CASSLDPQSPLHF
TGTGCCAGCAGCTTAGATCCCCAATCACCCCTCCACTTT
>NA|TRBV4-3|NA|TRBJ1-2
CASSQGPVRGYTF
TGCGCCAGCAGCCAAGGGCCCGTCCGGGGCTACACCTTC
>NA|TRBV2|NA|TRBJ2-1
CARGGVSGFSYNEQFF
TGTGCCAGAGGGGGGGTTAGCGGGTTCTCCTACAATGAGCAGTTCTTC
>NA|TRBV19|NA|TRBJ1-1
CASSIGPGSTEAFF
TGTGCCAGTAGTATAGGTCCTGGGTCCACTGAAGCTTTCTTT
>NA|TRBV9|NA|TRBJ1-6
CASRPGLSDSPLHF
TGTGCCAGCAGACCAGGACTGAGCGATTCACCCCTCCACTTT
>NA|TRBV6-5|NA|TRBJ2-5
CASSYGAKQYF
TGTGCCAGCAGTTACGGGGCCAAGCAGTACTTC
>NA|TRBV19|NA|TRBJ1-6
CASTPGGGTDNSPLHF
TGTGCCAGTACCCCTGGAGGAGGAACAGATAATTCACCCCTCCACTTT
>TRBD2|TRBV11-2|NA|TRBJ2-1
CASSPLGLAGHNEQFF
TGTGCCAGCAGCCCCCTTGGGCTAGCGGGGCACAATGAGCAGTTCTTC
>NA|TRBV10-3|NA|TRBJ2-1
CAIGGPEDKQFF
TGTGCCATCGGGGGCCCGGAGGACAAGCAGTTCTTC
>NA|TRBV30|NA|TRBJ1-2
CAWSVQGRAGYTF
TGTGCCTGGAGTGTACAAGGCAGGGCCGGCTACACCTTC
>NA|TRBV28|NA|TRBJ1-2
CASSPDTFSVHGYTF
TGTGCCAGCAGTCCGGACACGTTTTCGGTGCATGGCTACACCTTC
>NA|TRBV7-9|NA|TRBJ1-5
CASRQDNQPQHF
TGTGCCAGCCGACAGGACAATCAGCCCCAGCATTTT
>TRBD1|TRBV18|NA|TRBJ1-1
CASSPRTGGNTEAFF
TGTGCCAGCTCACCCAGGACAGGGGGTAACACTGAAGCTTTCTTT
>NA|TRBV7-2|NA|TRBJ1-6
CASSLAPGTNNSPLHF
TGTGCCAGCAGCTTAGCCCCCGGGACGAATAATTCACCCCTCCACTTT
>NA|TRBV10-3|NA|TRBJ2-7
CAILGGMVEVQYF
TGTGCCATCTTGGGGGGAATGGTAGAGGTGCAGTACTTC
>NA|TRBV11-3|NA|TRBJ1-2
CASSLPGTHDYTF
TGTGCCAGCAGCTTACCAGGGACACACGACTACACCTTC
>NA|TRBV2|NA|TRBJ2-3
CASIPDYTDTQYF
TGTGCCAGCATTCCCGACTACACAGATACGCAGTATTTT
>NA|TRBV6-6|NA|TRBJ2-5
CASSYSWWETQYF
TGTGCCAGCAGTTACTCGTGGTGGGAGACCCAGTACTTC
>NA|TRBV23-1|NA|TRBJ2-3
CASSQFGETPTDTQYF
TGCGCCAGCAGTCAATTCGGGGAGACACCTACAGATACGCAGTATTTT
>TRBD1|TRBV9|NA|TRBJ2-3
CASSVASGTGDSTDTQYF
TGTGCCAGCAGCGTAGCTTCCGGGACAGGGGATAGCACAGATACGCAGTATTTT
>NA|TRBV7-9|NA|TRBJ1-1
CASSLGTTNTEAFF
TGTGCCAGCAGCTTAGGGACAACGAACACTGAAGCTTTCTTT
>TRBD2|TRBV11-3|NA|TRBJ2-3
CASSTGGPLDTQYF
TGTGCCAGCAGCACGGGAGGGCCATTAGATACGCAGTATTTT
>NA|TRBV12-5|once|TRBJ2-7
CASGLNAGGSYEQYF
TGTGCTAGTGGTTTGAACGCCGGAGGGTCCTACGAGCAGTACTTC
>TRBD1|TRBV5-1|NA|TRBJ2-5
CASSGQGVQETQYF
TGCGCCAGCAGCGGGCAGGGGGTCCAAGAGACCCAGTACTTC
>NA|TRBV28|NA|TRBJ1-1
CASSLQGVDTEAFF
TGTGCCAGCAGTTTACAGGGAGTCGACACTGAAGCTTTCTTT
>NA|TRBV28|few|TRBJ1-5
CASSRTGSHQPQHF
TGTGCCAGCAGTCGAACGGGGTCCCATCAGCCCCAGCATTTT
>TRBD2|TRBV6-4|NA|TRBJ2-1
CASSRGGLADNEQFF
TGTGCCAGCTCCCGTGGAGGACTAGCGGACAATGAGCAGTTCTTC
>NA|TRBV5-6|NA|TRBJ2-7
CASSLVGSYEQYF
TGTGCCAGCAGCCTCGTGGGCTCCTACGAGCAGTACTTC
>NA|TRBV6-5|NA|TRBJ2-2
CASSYAGYTGELFF
TGTGCCAGCAGTTACGCTGGGTACACCGGGGAGCTGTTTTTT
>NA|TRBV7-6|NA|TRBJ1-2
CASSLDLGFSYGYTF
TGTGCCAGCAGCTTAGATCTGGGCTTCTCCTATGGCTACACCTTC
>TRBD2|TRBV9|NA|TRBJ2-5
CASSVAGGLQETQYF
TGTGCCAGCAGCGTAGCGGGAGGTCTCCAAGAGACCCAGTACTTC
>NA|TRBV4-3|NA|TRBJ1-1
CASSLSRSNTEAFF
TGCGCCAGCAGCCTCTCACGGTCGAACACTGAAGCTTTCTTT
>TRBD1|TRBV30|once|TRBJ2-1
CAWSARQGRFF
TGTGCCTGGAGTGCTAGACAGGGGCGGTTCTTC
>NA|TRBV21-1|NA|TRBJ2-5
CASSTRQGAKETQYF
TGTGCCAGCAGCACCCGACAGGGGGCGAAAGAGACCCAGTACTTC
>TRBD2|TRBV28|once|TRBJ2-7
CASAGTSGNEQYF
TGTGCCAGCGCGGGGACTAGCGGAAACGAGCAGTACTTC
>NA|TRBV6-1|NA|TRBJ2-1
CASSEIGRASYNEQFF
TGTGCCAGCAGTGAAATCGGACGCGCCTCCTACAATGAGCAGTTCTTC
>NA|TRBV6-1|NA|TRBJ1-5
CASSERERQPQHF
TGTGCCAGCAGTGAAAGAGAGCGTCAGCCCCAGCATTTT
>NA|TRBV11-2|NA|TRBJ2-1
CASSLVGGEYNEQFF
TGTGCCAGCAGCTTAGTTGGAGGGGAGTACAATGAGCAGTTCTTC
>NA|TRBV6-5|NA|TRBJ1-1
CASSYLGNTEAFF
TGTGCCAGCAGTTACTTGGGGAACACTGAAGCTTTCTTT
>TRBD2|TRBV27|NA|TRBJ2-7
CASSLSRVPGGEQYF
TGTGCCAGCAGTTTATCCCGAGTCCCGGGGGGCGAGCAGTACTTC
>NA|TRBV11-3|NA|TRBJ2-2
CASSFLVAGKAGELFF
TGTGCCAGCAGCTTTTTGGTAGCCGGGAAGGCCGGGGAGCTGTTTTTT
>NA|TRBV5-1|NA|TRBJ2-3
CASSLKSPRTDTQYF
TGCGCCAGCAGCTTGAAAAGTCCTCGCACAGATACGCAGTATTTT
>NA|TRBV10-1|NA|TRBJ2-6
CATTLDSETKTSGANVLTF
TGCGCCACCACCCTGGACAGCGAGACGAAAACCTCTGGGGCCAACGTCCTGACTTTC
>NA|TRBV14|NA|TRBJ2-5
CASSPGQTQYF
TGTGCCAGCAGCCCCGGCCAGACTCAGTACTTC
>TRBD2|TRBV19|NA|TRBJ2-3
CASSIRGGPEDTQYF
TGTGCCAGTAGTATTCGGGGGGGCCCAGAGGATACGCAGTATTTT
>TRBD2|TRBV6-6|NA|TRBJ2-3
CASSPPRGGTDTQYF
TGTGCCAGCAGCCCCCCCCGGGGGGGCACAGATACGCAGTATTTT
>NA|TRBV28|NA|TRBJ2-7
CASSLPNLYEQYF
TGTGCCAGCAGTTTACCCAACCTCTACGAGCAGTACTTC